This TCR beta chain was sequenced for a study of shared T cell receptors in the human thymus. J lost 6 bases, V lost 6 bases, and 9 bases had no gene match. The CDR3 is 14 amino acids. The germline V gene encodes CDR1 MRHNA and CDR2 SNTAGT. TCRdb's table, derived via immunoSEQ multiplex PCR, lists solely in-frame clones and lacks some. This sample has about 660,000 clones, with around nine tenths found just once. The same specimen was also included in a second study, on human thymus T cells. This second study says: The thymus was resected at corrective cardiac surgery. Seemingly biased V and J gene usage marked thymic and blood repertoires.

The chain uses TRBV6-4 and TRBJ2-7, with 9 bases aligning to TRBD1. Input material: thymocytes. The origin of this receptor is a boy less than two years old with a congenital heart defect. CDR3 nucleotides: TGTGCCAGCAGGACCGAACAGGGGGCGCCCGAGCAGTACTTC. This translates into CASRTEQGAPEQYF.